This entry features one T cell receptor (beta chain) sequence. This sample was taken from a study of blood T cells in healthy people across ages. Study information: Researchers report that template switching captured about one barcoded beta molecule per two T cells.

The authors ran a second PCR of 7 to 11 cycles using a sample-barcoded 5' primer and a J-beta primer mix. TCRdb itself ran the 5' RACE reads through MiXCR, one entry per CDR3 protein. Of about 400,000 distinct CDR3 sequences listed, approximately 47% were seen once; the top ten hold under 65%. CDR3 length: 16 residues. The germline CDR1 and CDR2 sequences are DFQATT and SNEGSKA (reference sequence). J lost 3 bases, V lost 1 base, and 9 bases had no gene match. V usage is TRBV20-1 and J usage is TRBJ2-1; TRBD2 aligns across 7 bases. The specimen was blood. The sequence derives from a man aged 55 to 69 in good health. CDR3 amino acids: CSARVPERGNYNEQFF. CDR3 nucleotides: TGCAGTGCTAGAGTCCCCGAGCGGGGTAACTACAATGAGCAGTTCTTC.